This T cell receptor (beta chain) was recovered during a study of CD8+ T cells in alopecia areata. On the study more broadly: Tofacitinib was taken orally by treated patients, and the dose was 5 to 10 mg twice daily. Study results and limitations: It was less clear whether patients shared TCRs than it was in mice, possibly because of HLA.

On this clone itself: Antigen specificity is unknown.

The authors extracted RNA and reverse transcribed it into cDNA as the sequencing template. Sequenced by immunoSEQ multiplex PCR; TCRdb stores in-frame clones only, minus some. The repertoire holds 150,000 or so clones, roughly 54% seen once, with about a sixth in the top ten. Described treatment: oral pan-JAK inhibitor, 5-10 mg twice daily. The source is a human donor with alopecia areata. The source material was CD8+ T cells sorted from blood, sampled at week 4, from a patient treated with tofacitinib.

The DNA of the CDR3 is TGTGCCAGCAGCGGGTTGGACACCAACTATGGCTACACCTTC. Translation: CASSGLDTNYGYTF. The V gene is TRBV9, the J gene TRBJ1-2, with TRBD1 as a possible D gene (5 bases). The CDR3 sequence is 14 residues long. Germline V gene data show CDR1 as SGDLS and CDR2 as YYNGEE. V was cut by 3 bases and J by 2 bases, with 11 bases left in between.